This TCR beta chain was identified during a study of T cells in Graves' hyperthyroidism and ophthalmopathy. Notes on the study in general: Most thyroid clonotypes expanded above 0.001 appeared in blood too. The model's output predicted ophthalmopathy at a median of 6.5 months prior to onset.

The CDR3 is 15 residues long. Trimming stripped 4 bases from V and 3 bases from J, with 15 bases between. Germline assignment: CDR1 SEHNR and CDR2 FQNEAQ (reference sequence). A remark on this clonotype: The antigen is undetermined.

Amplified regions were TCR beta CDR3 sequences from RNA transcripts. When the TCR CDR3 underwent first-round RT-PCR, the HTBI primer set was used. TCRdb redid the calling of the multiplex PCR reads with MiXCR, one entry per CDR3 protein. The sample comprises 20,000 to 30,000 distinct CDR3 sequences, around 47% of which are singletons, and around 23% rests with the top ten. This blood was taken when hyperthyroidism was first diagnosed, before any ophthalmopathy symptoms existed. The sample was blood. The chain couples TRBV7-9 to TRBJ1-1; tentatively, D is TRBD1 (6 bases). This receptor was identified in a woman aged 40 to 50 with Graves' hyperthyroidism that later progressed to Graves' ophthalmopathy. The CDR3 reads CASSSHRTEDTEAFF. As DNA, the CDR3 is TGTGCCAGCAGCTCGCATAGGACAGAGGACACTGAAGCTTTCTTT.